A single T cell receptor (beta chain) is shown here with its context. What it binds is unknown. Method: immunoSEQ multiplex PCR; TCRdb's copy keeps in-frame clones and lacks some. This sample has 2 million to 3 million clones, with 93% found just once. The data stem from a study of shared clonotypes between healthy human individuals. Study in general: Researchers assigned three CD4 naive, three CD4 memory, two CD8 naive and one CD8 memory plate to each donor. Overall study results and limits: Unshared clonotypes carried lower generation probabilities than those common to all four donors. Memory subsets generally showed smaller estimated richness than naive subsets did.

Memory CD4+ cells were the fraction left after CD45RA+ naive selection. This CDR3 has 13 residues. Germline CDR1 is MDHEN and CDR2 is SYDVKM. V was pared by 8 bases and J by 2 bases, with 13 bases between. The rearrangement links TRBV28 to TRBJ2-7; a possible D gene is TRBD2 (6 bases). This receptor was taken from a man between 18 and 35 years old in good health. Some clones in this sample may be carry-over from other donors' samples. Sequences were obtained from naive CD4+ T cells from PBMCs. Described subset: CD45RA+ positively selected. The CDR3 loop reads CASLGRQTYEQYF. CDR3 nucleotide sequence: TGTGCCAGCCTTGGGAGGCAAACCTACGAGCAGTACTTC.